These 26 T cell receptor beta chains came from one sample sequenced in a study of blood T cell repertoires in COVID-19. Using immunoSEQ multiplex PCR, the repertoire was profiled, and TCRdb retains in-frame clones only, with some absent. The table shows some 260,000 clones, with 65% to 80% occurring only once. Sequencing was done on a sample of peripheral blood. These receptors all stem from a woman in her 40s with active or convalescent COVID-19.

The chain employs TRBV6-6 and TRBJ1-5, with 9 nucleotides matching TRBD1. CDR3 length: 14 amino acids. Germline V lookup: CDR1 MNHNY, CDR2 SVGAGI (reference sequence). J lost 6 bases, V lost 6 bases, and 6 bases had no gene match. The CDR3 bases are TGTGCCAGCAGGTCGACAGGGGGAAGTCAGCCCCAGCATTTT. Amino acid sequence: CASRSTGGSQPQHF.

The chain combines TRBV18 with TRBJ1-4, with 11 bases that match TRBD1. The germline V gene encodes CDR1 KGHSH and CDR2 LQKENI. J lost 7 bases, V lost 6 bases, and 4 bases had no gene match. CDR3 length equals 14 residues. The CDR3 protein is CASSPDRGPEKLFF. The CDR3 nucleotides are TGTGCCAGCTCTCCGGACAGGGGGCCTGAAAAACTGTTTTTT.

The chain couples TRBV5-1 to TRBJ1-4; D is perhaps TRBD1 (6 bases). The length of the CDR3 is 16 residues. The V gene lost 2 bases and the J gene lost 2 bases, with 13 bases spanning the gap. Per germline, CDR1 SGHRS and CDR2 YFSETQ. CDR3 loop: CASSFEQGSTNEKLFF. CDR3 DNA sequence: TGCGCCAGCAGCTTTGAACAGGGCTCGACTAATGAAAAACTGTTTTTT.

The chain combines TRBV7-6 with TRBJ2-1; 14 bases are a match to TRBD2. Germline V gene sequence: CDR1 SGHVS, CDR2 FNYEAQ. J lost 10 bases, V lost 5 bases, and 7 bases had no gene match. The CDR3 loop spans 15 amino acids. This CDR3 reads CASSLWTSGGPEQFF. CDR3 sequence (DNA): TGTGCCAGCAGCCTTTGGACTAGCGGGGGGCCGGAGCAGTTCTTC.

The chain recombines TRBV14 with TRBJ2-7; D gene uncertain. The CDR3 extends over 12 amino acids. Trimming took off 9 bases at V and 3 bases at J, with 12 bases between the two ends. Germline V gene lookup returns CDR1 SGHDN and CDR2 FVKESK. The CDR3 sequence is CASSFRGYEQYF. The CDR3 DNA reads TGTGCCAGTTCGTTCCGCGGCTACGAGCAGTACTTC.

The gene calls are TRBV3-1 (or the pseudogene TRBV3-2) and TRBJ1-1; tentatively, D is TRBD1 (6 bases). The V gene lost 0 bases and the J gene lost 10 bases, with 15 bases spanning the gap. This CDR3 has 14 residues. CDR1 and CDR2 from the germline V gene are LGHDT and YNNKEL (reference sequence). CDR3 in DNA: TGTGCCAGCAGCCAAGATAGGCAGGGGAGGGTAGCTTTCTTT. Its translation is CASSQDRQGRVAFF.

The V call is TRBV11-3, the J call TRBJ2-3, with 8 bases aligning to TRBD2. CDR1 is SGHNT and CDR2 is YENEEA in the germline V gene. The CDR3 covers 13 residues. Trimming at V came to 5 bases and at J to 5 bases, leaving 3 bases not matched to a gene. In nucleotides, the CDR3 is TGTGCCAGCAGCCCCGGGGGGGTAGATACGCAGTATTTT. Its translation is CASSPGGVDTQYF.

The rearrangement uses TRBV7-9 and TRBJ1-1; 10 bases match TRBD1. The CDR3 extends over 16 amino acids. Germline V gene sequence: CDR1 SEHNR, CDR2 FQNEAQ (reference sequence). V lost 1 base and J lost 4; bases outside the gene matches: 6. CDR3 sequence reads: CASSLVGTGVGTEAFF. CDR3 in DNA: TGTGCCAGCAGCTTAGTAGGGACAGGGGTAGGCACTGAAGCTTTCTTT. The full variable domain, in which reference TRBV7-9 and TRBJ1-1 provide the parts outside the CDR3, is DTGVSQNPRHKITKRGQNVTFRCDPISEHNRLYWYRQTLGQGPEFLTYFQNEAQLEKSRLLSDRFSAERPKGSFSTLEIQRTEQGDSAMYLCASSLVGTGVGTEAFFGQGTRLTVV.

The chain links TRBV7-2 to TRBJ1-6, with 10 bases that match TRBD1. The CDR3 consists of 15 residues. J lost 9 bases, V lost 5 bases, and 7 bases had no gene match. The germline gives CDR1 SGHTA, CDR2 FQGNSA. The CDR3: CASSTGQGLGSPLHF. CDR3 DNA: TGTGCCAGCAGCACGGGACAGGGGTTGGGTTCACCCCTCCACTTT.

The chain employs TRBV10-2 and TRBJ1-1; D perhaps matches TRBD1 (6 bases). This CDR3 has 14 residues. Germline CDR1 is WSHSY and CDR2 is SAAADI. V was pared by 5 bases and J by 1 base, with 11 bases between. The CDR3 nucleotides are TGCGCCAGCAGTTCTGCAGGGGAGAACACTGAAGCTTTCTTT. Encoded protein: CASSSAGENTEAFF.

The chain employs TRBV7-9 and TRBJ1-2; TRBD1 might be the D (5 bases). The CDR3 extends over 13 amino acids. Germline V gene data show CDR1 as SEHNR and CDR2 as FQNEAQ (reference sequence). The germline V and J ends were trimmed by 5 bases and 6 bases, with 13 bases remaining between them. The CDR3 is CASSRGEVHGYTF. The CDR3 region has the DNA TGTGCCAGCAGCCGAGGGGAGGTTCATGGCTACACCTTC.

The V gene is TRBV6-2 or TRBV6-3, the J gene TRBJ1-5; tentatively, D is TRBD1 (5 bases). In germline, CDR1 is MNHEY, CDR2 SVGEGT. V was cut by 5 bases and J by 7 bases, with 15 bases left in between. This CDR3 contains 14 residues. The CDR3 loop reads CASSTDTMGQPQHF. The CDR3 nucleotides are TGTGCCAGCAGTACGGACACGATGGGGCAGCCCCAGCATTTT.

The chain recombines TRBV12-5 with TRBJ1-5; the match to TRBD1 covers 8 bases. The CDR3 covers 14 residues. Germline V gene data show CDR1 as LGHNT and CDR2 as FRNRAP. Losses at the gene ends were 6 bases for V and 2 bases for J; bases not matched to a gene: 3. This chain's CDR3 is CASGLTGGNQPQHF. The CDR3 DNA reads TGTGCTAGTGGGTTGACAGGGGGCAATCAGCCCCAGCATTTT.

CDR3 coding DNA: TGTGCCAGCTCACCACCGTCGGGGTTTCTAGCCAAAAACATTCAGTACTTC. Amino acid sequence: CASSPPSGFLAKNIQYF. The chain is built from TRBV18 and TRBJ2-4, with D maybe TRBD2 (5 bases). This CDR3 contains 17 residues. Between the trimmed V and J ends, which lost 0 bases and 0 bases, there was a span of 12 bases. Germline V gene data show CDR1 as KGHSH and CDR2 as LQKENI.

The chain's CDR3 is CAIREGRSTDTQYF. The CDR3 DNA reads TGTGCCATCAGGGAAGGGAGGAGCACAGATACGCAGTATTTT. J is TRBJ2-3 and V is TRBV10-3; D possibly corresponds to TRBD2 (6 bases). Germline CDR1 is ENHRY and CDR2 is SYGVKD. The CDR3 covers 14 residues. Trimming took off 6 bases at V and 0 bases at J, with 10 bases between the two ends.

This chain uses TRBV3-1 (or the pseudogene TRBV3-2) with TRBJ2-1; D perhaps matches TRBD1 (6 bases). V was pared by 1 base and J by 6 bases, with 7 bases between. The CDR3 has 13 amino acids. Germline-derived CDR1 and CDR2 are LGHDT and YNNKEL (reference sequence). The CDR3 coding sequence is TGTGCCAGCAGCCAAGGAGGGGGCAATGAGCAGTTCTTC. As protein: CASSQGGGNEQFF.

The chain links TRBV10-2 to TRBJ2-1; no firm D call. This CDR3 has 14 amino acids. V lost 3 bases and J lost 4, with 10 bases in between. Looked up from germline, CDR1 is WSHSY and CDR2 is SAAADI. This CDR3 is CASSESQVYNEQFF. DNA of the CDR3: TGCGCCAGCAGTGAATCTCAGGTTTACAATGAGCAGTTCTTC.

CDR3 sequence reads: CASRDGGAKTDTQYF. The CDR3 nucleotides are TGCGCCAGCAGGGACGGGGGGGCGAAAACAGATACGCAGTATTTT. The chain links TRBV5-1 to TRBJ2-3; 8 bases line up with TRBD2. In germline, CDR1 is SGHRS, CDR2 YFSETQ. This CDR3 contains 15 residues. The V and J ends lost 5 bases and 3 bases, in that order; junction bases with no gene match: 8. The full variable domain, in which reference TRBV5-1 and TRBJ2-3 provide the parts outside the CDR3, is KAGVTQTPRYLIKTRGQQVTLSCSPISGHRSVSWYQQTPGQGLQFLFEYFSETQRNKGNFPGRFSGRQFSNSRSEMNVSTLELGDSALYLCASRDGGAKTDTQYFGPGTRLTVL.

This clone was picked up many times. This chain connects TRBV9 to TRBJ2-3; 7 bases match TRBD1. The CDR3 contains 15 residues. J gave up 1 base and V 4 bases, and 6 bases lay outside the gene matches. Germline V CDR1 and CDR2: SGDLS, YYNGEE. CDR3 amino acids: CASSSRQGRTDTQYF. In DNA form, the CDR3 reads TGTGCCAGCAGCTCCCGACAGGGCCGCACAGATACGCAGTATTTT. Full variable domain (outside the CDR3, taken from reference TRBV9 and TRBJ2-3): DSGVTQTPKHLITATGQRVTLRCSPRSGDLSVYWYQQSLDQGLQFLIQYYNGEERAKGNILERFSAQQFPDLHSELNLSSLELGDSALYFCASSSRQGRTDTQYFGPGTRLTVL.

The J gene is TRBJ2-3, the V gene TRBV11-3, with 8 positions matching TRBD1. The J segment lost 2 bases and the V segment lost 5 bases, leaving 9 bases of the junction unmatched. CDR1 is SGHNT and CDR2 is YENEEA in the germline V gene. CDR3 length: 16 residues. The CDR3 reads CASSLTRDRNTDTQYF. The DNA for the CDR3 is TGTGCCAGCAGCCTGACCCGGGACAGGAACACAGATACGCAGTATTTT. The whole variable domain, remainder taken from reference TRBV11-3 and TRBJ2-3, is EAGVVQSPRYKIIEKKQPVAFWCNPISGHNTLYWYLQNLGQGPELLIRYENEEAVDDSQLPKDRFSAERLKGVDSTLKIQPAELGDSAVYLCASSLTRDRNTDTQYFGPGTRLTVL.

This chain joins TRBV21-1 and TRBJ1-1; the listed D gene, TRBD1, was not tested against the DNA. TRBV21-1 is a documented pseudogene. The CDR3 length is 20 residues. The CDR3 loop is CASSKRVQGQGPSMNTEAFF. CDR3 DNA: TGTGCCAGCAGCAAAAGGGTTCAGGGACAGGGACCTTCGATGAACACTGAAGCTTTCTTT.

The J gene is TRBJ2-3, the V gene TRBV4-1, with TRBD2 identical over 9 bases. Trimming took 1 base from V and 2 from J; bases not matched to a gene: 4. Germline V gene lookup returns CDR1 MGHRA and CDR2 YSYEKL. The CDR3 is made up of 16 amino acids. In DNA form, the CDR3 reads TGCGCCAGCAGCCAAGTGCGGGGGGGCATCACAGATACGCAGTATTTT. This codes for CASSQVRGGITDTQYF.

The V gene is TRBV7-9, the J gene TRBJ2-7; the match to TRBD1 covers 10 bases. J lost 2 bases, V lost 5 bases, and 6 bases had no gene match. CDR1 and CDR2 from the germline V gene are SEHNR and FQNEAQ (reference sequence). The CDR3 extends over 15 amino acids. DNA of the CDR3: TGTGCCAGCAGCCCTGGACAGGGGGTTCCCTACGAGCAGTACTTC. This encodes CASSPGQGVPYEQYF. Supplemented by reference TRBV7-9 and TRBJ2-7, the full variable domain reads DTGVSQNPRHKITKRGQNVTFRCDPISEHNRLYWYRQTLGQGPEFLTYFQNEAQLEKSRLLSDRFSAERPKGSFSTLEIQRTEQGDSAMYLCASSPGQGVPYEQYFGPGTRLTVT.

On this clone itself: At the DNA level, this CDR3 is encoded by other sequences in the same sample as well. The CDR3 DNA reads TGTGCCAGCAGCCAAGATCGGAACACTGAAGCTTTCTTT. Amino acid sequence: CASSQDRNTEAFF. The rearrangement uses TRBV3-1 (or the pseudogene TRBV3-2) and TRBJ1-1; D ambiguous. CDR3 length equals 13 residues. Germline V gene sequence: CDR1 LGHDT, CDR2 YNNKEL (reference sequence). V was cut by 0 bases and J by 1 base, with 3 bases left in between.

This sequence joins TRBV4-2 and TRBJ2-3; 8 bases align to TRBD1. The V gene end was trimmed by 5 bases and the J gene end by 0 bases; junction bases not matched to a gene: 7. CDR3 size: 16 residues. The germline gives CDR1 LGHNA, CDR2 YNFKEQ. CDR3 nucleotides: TGTGCCAGCAGCACCATACAGGGGGTCAGCACAGATACGCAGTATTTT. Its protein product is CASSTIQGVSTDTQYF.

This chain connects TRBV6-2 or TRBV6-3 to TRBJ2-3; D not resolved. The CDR3 extends over 12 amino acids. V gave up 3 bases and J gave up 3 bases, with 4 bases separating them. Germline CDR1 is MNHEY and CDR2 is SVGEGT. The chain's CDR3 is CASSYTTDTQYF. CDR3 in DNA: TGTGCCAGCAGTTATACAACAGATACGCAGTATTTT.